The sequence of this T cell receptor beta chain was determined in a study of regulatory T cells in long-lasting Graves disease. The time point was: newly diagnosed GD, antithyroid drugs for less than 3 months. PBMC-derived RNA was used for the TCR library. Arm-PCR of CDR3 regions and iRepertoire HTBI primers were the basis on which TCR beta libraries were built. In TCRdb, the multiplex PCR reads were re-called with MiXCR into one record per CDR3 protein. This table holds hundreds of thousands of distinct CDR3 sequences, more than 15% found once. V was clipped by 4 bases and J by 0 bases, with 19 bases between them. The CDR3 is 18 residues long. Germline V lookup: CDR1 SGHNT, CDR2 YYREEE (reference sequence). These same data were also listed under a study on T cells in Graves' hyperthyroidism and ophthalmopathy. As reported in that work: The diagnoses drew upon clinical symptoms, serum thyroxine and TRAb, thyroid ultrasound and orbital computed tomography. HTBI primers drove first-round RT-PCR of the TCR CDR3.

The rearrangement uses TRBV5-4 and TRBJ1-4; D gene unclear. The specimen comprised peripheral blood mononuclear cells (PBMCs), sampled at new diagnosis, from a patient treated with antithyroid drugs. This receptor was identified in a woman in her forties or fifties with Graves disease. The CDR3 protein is CASSIHLTPGTTNEKLFF. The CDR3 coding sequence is TGTGCCAGCAGCATACACCTAACCCCGGGAACAACTAATGAAAAACTGTTTTTT.